This T cell receptor (beta chain) was documented in a study of PD-L1 blockade in urothelial cancer. Time point here: peripheral blood 6 weeks after treatment start. TCRdb's table, derived via immunoSEQ multiplex PCR, lists solely in-frame clones and lacks some. The repertoire holds 100,000 to 150,000 clones, roughly 83% seen once, with 2.4% in the top ten. The sequence derives from a man between 50 and 59 years old with urothelial cancer. The starting material was PBMCs, obtained around atezolizumab (anti-PD-L1) treatment.

As DNA, the CDR3 is TGTGCCAGCAGTTTAAGGGGCACGAGTACTAACTATGGCTACACCTTC. The encoded protein is CASSLRGTSTNYGYTF. The chain joins TRBV27 to TRBJ1-2, with D tentatively TRBD1 (5 bases). The CDR3 loop spans 16 amino acids. In germline, CDR1 is MNHEY, CDR2 SMNVEV (reference sequence). V was cut by 2 bases and J by 0 bases, with 13 bases left in between.